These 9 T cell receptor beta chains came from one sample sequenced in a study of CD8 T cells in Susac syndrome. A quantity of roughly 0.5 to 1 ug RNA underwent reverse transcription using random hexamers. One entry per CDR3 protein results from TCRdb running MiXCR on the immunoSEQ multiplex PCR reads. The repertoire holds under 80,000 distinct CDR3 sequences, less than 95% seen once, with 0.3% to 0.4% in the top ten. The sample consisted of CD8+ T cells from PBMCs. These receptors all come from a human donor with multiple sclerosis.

The CDR3 bases are TGTGCCAGCAGTTCCTCCGGGAGAGAGACCCAGTACTTC. It translates to CASSSSGRETQYF. The chain uses TRBV12-3 or TRBV12-4 and TRBJ2-5, with D tentatively TRBD2 (6 bases). The V gene lost 4 bases and the J gene lost 4 bases, with 10 bases spanning the gap. The CDR3 sequence is 13 residues long.

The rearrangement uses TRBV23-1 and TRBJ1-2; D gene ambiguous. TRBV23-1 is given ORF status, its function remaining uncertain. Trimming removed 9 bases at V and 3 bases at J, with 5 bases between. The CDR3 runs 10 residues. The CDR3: CASPYYGYTF. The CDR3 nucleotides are TGCGCCAGTCCGTACTATGGCTACACCTTC.

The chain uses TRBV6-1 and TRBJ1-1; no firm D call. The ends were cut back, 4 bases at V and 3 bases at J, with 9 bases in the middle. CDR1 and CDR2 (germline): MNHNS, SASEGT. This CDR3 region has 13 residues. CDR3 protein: CASSAPYDTEAFF. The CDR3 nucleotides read TGTGCCAGCAGTGCCCCTTACGACACTGAAGCTTTCTTT.

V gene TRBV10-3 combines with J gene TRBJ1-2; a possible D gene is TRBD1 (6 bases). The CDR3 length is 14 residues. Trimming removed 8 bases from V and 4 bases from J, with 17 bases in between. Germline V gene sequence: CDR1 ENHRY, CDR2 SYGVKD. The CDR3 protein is CAIRDTYLFYGYTF. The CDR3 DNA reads TGTGCCATCCGGGACACCTACTTGTTCTATGGCTACACCTTC.

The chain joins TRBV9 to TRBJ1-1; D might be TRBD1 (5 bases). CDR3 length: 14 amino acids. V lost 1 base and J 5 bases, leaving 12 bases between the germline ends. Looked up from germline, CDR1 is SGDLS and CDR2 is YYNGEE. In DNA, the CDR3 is TGTGCCAGCAGCGTAAACGGGGGTATTACTGAAGCTTTCTTT. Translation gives CASSVNGGITEAFF.

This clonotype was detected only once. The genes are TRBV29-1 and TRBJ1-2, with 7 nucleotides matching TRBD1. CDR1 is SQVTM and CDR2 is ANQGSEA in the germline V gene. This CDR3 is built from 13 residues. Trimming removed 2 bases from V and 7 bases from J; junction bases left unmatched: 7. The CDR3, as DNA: TGCAGCGTTGAAAGTAAGGGGGCAAGTGGCTACACCTTC. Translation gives CSVESKGASGYTF.

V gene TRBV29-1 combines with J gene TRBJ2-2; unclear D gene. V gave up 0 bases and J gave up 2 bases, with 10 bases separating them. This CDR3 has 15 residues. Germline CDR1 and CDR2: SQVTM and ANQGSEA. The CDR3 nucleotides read TGCAGCGTTGAAGAGGAGTTCAGAAACACCGGGGAGCTGTTTTTT. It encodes CSVEEEFRNTGELFF.

In DNA form, the CDR3 reads TGCAGCGTGCTGGCGGGCAACACTGAAGCTTTCTTT. Translated: CSVLAGNTEAFF. This chain links TRBV29-1 with TRBJ1-1; D uncertain. Germline V gene lookup returns CDR1 SQVTM and CDR2 ANQGSEA. V lost 6 bases and J lost 2, with 10 bases in between. The length of the CDR3 is 12 residues.

The CDR3 protein is CASTQDRVRDDYGYTF. The CDR3 DNA reads TGCGCCAGCACCCAAGACAGGGTCCGGGATGACTATGGCTACACCTTC. The V call is TRBV5-1, the J call TRBJ1-2; 7 positions agree with TRBD1. Germline values: CDR1 SGHRS, CDR2 YFSETQ. With 6 bases clipped from V and 3 bases from J, the junction kept 14 bases outside the gene matches. This CDR3 comprises 16 residues.